Presented here are 25 T cell receptor beta chains from one specimen sequenced in a study of blood T cell repertoires in COVID-19. Some clones are missing from TCRdb's copy, which holds only in-frame ones; the method was immunoSEQ multiplex PCR. The sample has 200,000 to 250,000 clones, about 87% seen once. Specimen: peripheral blood. The receptor source for this set is a woman in her sixties or seventies with active or convalescent COVID-19.

As DNA, the CDR3 is TGTGCCAGCTCACCAAGGGGGGACAGGGGAGCCTATGGCTACACCTTC. Encoded protein: CASSPRGDRGAYGYTF. The chain combines TRBV18 with TRBJ1-2, with 10 bases identical to TRBD1. Trimming at V came to 2 bases and at J to 4 bases, leaving 7 bases not matched to a gene. The CDR3 has 16 amino acids. The germline CDR1 and CDR2 sequences are KGHSH and LQKENI.

This sequence joins TRBV5-1 and TRBJ2-7; 12 positions match TRBD2. V gave up 3 bases and J gave up 3 bases; unmatched junction bases: 1. CDR1 and CDR2 from the germline V gene are SGHRS and YFSETQ. The CDR3 sequence is 14 residues long. Here the CDR3 DNA reads TGCGCCAGCAGCTGGACTAGCGGGGACTACGAGCAGTACTTC. Translating gives CASSWTSGDYEQYF.

DNA for the CDR3: TGCGCCAGCAGCCCAGGTGCAGCCGGGACAGGGAGGAGCTACACCTTC. Its translation: CASSPGAAGTGRSYTF. V gene TRBV4-3 combines with J gene TRBJ1-2; 9 bases align to TRBD1. V was pared by 4 bases and J by 9 bases, with 15 bases of the junction left unmatched. This CDR3 spans 16 amino acids. Germline-derived CDR1 and CDR2 are LGHNA and YSLEER.

This chain uses TRBV27 with TRBJ1-6; no clear D. The CDR3 contains 15 residues. The germline V and J ends were trimmed by 4 bases and 0 bases, with 7 bases remaining between them. Germline CDR1 and CDR2: MNHEY and SMNVEV (reference sequence). The chain's CDR3 is CASSSRSSYNSPLHF. CDR3 nucleotides: TGTGCCAGCAGTTCCCGGAGCTCCTATAATTCACCCCTCCACTTT.

This clone was picked up a small number of times. This chain uses TRBV27 with TRBJ1-5, with D tentatively TRBD1 (5 bases). The CDR3 totals 14 residues. In germline, CDR1 is MNHEY, CDR2 SMNVEV (reference sequence). The V end was cut by 6 bases, the J end by 4 bases, with 13 bases between. In DNA form, the CDR3 reads TGTGCCAGCAGAGAACAGGCGACTAATCAGCCCCAGCATTTT. Amino acid sequence: CASREQATNQPQHF.

The genes are TRBV6-5 and TRBJ1-6, with a tentative D call TRBD1 (5 bases). Trimming left V 4 bases short and J 10 bases short, with 14 bases between. The CDR3 has 14 amino acids. Germline V gene lookup returns CDR1 MNHEY and CDR2 SVGAGI. Here the CDR3 DNA reads TGTGCCAGCAGTTCGCGGGGGGATAGATCACCCCTCCACTTT. Its translation: CASSSRGDRSPLHF.

This chain links TRBV2 with TRBJ1-5, with D uncertain. The CDR3 has 15 residues. Germline V CDR1 and CDR2: SNHLY, FYNNEI. The V end was cut by 5 bases, the J end by 0 bases, with 11 bases between. The CDR3 DNA reads as TGTGCCAGCAGTTCCCTTCAGTATAGCAATCAGCCCCAGCATTTT. Protein product: CASSSLQYSNQPQHF.

The V gene is TRBV5-6, the J gene TRBJ2-7; D ambiguous. Germline V gene data show CDR1 as SGHDT and CDR2 as YYEEEE. This CDR3 contains 14 residues. The V end was cut by 4 bases, the J end by 0 bases, with 11 bases between. The CDR3 is CASSLGRSSYEQYF. In DNA, the CDR3 is TGTGCCAGCAGCCTGGGTCGGAGCTCCTACGAGCAGTACTTC.

This sequence joins TRBV5-5 and TRBJ2-2, with D tentatively TRBD1 (5 bases). The CDR3 length is 15 residues. Germline-derived CDR1 and CDR2 are SGHKS and YYEKEE (reference sequence). The V and J ends lost 0 bases and 0 bases respectively, with 6 bases between them. In DNA form, the CDR3 reads TGTGCCAGCAGCTTGGTCAGGGCGAACACCGGGGAGCTGTTTTTT. Its translation is CASSLVRANTGELFF.

The J gene is TRBJ1-1, the V gene TRBV9; 9 positions agree with TRBD1. This CDR3 is built from 17 residues. With V trimmed by 0 bases and J by 5 bases, 11 bases remained unmatched. The germline CDR1 and CDR2 sequences are SGDLS and YYNGEE. As DNA, the CDR3 is TGTGCCAGCAGCGTAGGCGCGCACAGGGGGCAAGGGACTGAAGCTTTCTTT. Encoded protein: CASSVGAHRGQGTEAFF.

This chain joins TRBV5-5 and TRBJ2-5; D gene uncertain. This CDR3 is built from 13 residues. Trimming removed 4 bases from V and 4 bases from J, with 11 bases in between. CDR1 and CDR2 from the germline V gene are SGHKS and YYEKEE (reference sequence). The chain's CDR3 is CASSPGNIETQYF. The CDR3 nucleotides are TGTGCCAGCAGCCCAGGAAACATAGAGACCCAGTACTTC.

The chain is built from TRBV24-1 and TRBJ2-2; unclear D gene. CDR1 and CDR2 from the germline V gene are KGHDR and SFDVKD. Between the trimmed V and J ends, which lost 2 bases and 1 base, there was a span of 7 bases. CDR3 length equals 15 residues. In DNA form, the CDR3 reads TGTGCCACCAGTGATTCAATTCAGAACACCGGGGAGCTGTTTTTT. This gives the protein CATSDSIQNTGELFF.

The gene calls are TRBV19 and TRBJ1-3, with 10 bases matching TRBD1. V was clipped by 4 bases and J by 2 bases; unmatched bases: 5. Germline values: CDR1 LNHDA, CDR2 SQIVND (reference sequence). The CDR3 is 16 residues long. The CDR3 region has the DNA TGTGCCAGTAGTACCCGGACAGGGGGGACTGGAAACACCATATATTTT. This encodes CASSTRTGGTGNTIYF. Full variable domain (rest looked up from reference TRBV19 and TRBJ1-3): DGGITQSPKYLFRKEGQNVTLSCEQNLNHDAMYWYRQDPGQGLRLIYYSQIVNDFQKGDIAEGYSVSREKKESFPLTVTSAQKNPTAFYLCASSTRTGGTGNTIYFGEGSWLTVV.

V gene TRBV2 combines with J gene TRBJ1-2; D uncertain. This CDR3 is 14 amino acids long. CDR1 is SNHLY, CDR2 FYNNEI, per germline. Trimming stripped 2 bases from V and 8 bases from J, with 15 bases between. The CDR3 loop reads CASSEQALRIGYTF. For the CDR3, the DNA is TGTGCCAGCAGTGAACAGGCCCTCCGAATAGGCTACACCTTC.

This clone was seen once. The chain combines TRBV7-9 with TRBJ2-1; D is possibly TRBD1 (6 bases). The germline gives CDR1 SEHNR, CDR2 FQNEAQ (reference sequence). Trimming removed 4 bases from V and 1 base from J, with 17 bases in between. The CDR3 is 17 amino acids. CDR3 amino acids: CASSWQGKRVSYNEQFF. The CDR3 DNA reads TGTGCCAGCAGCTGGCAGGGGAAAAGAGTATCCTACAATGAGCAGTTCTTC. The variable domain in full, with the rest retrieved from reference TRBV7-9 and TRBJ2-1, is DTGVSQNPRHKITKRGQNVTFRCDPISEHNRLYWYRQTLGQGPEFLTYFQNEAQLEKSRLLSDRFSAERPKGSFSTLEIQRTEQGDSAMYLCASSWQGKRVSYNEQFFGPGTRLTVL.

The genes are TRBV7-9 and TRBJ2-1, with TRBD2 matching 11 bases. The germline V gene has CDR1 SEHNR and CDR2 FQNEAQ (reference sequence). J gave up 4 bases and V 6 bases, and 5 bases lay outside the gene matches. The CDR3 covers 15 residues. The CDR3 spells CASSPPSGGYNEQFF. In DNA form, the CDR3 reads TGTGCCAGCAGTCCCCCTAGCGGGGGGTACAATGAGCAGTTCTTC.

This sequence joins TRBV5-1 and TRBJ1-1, with TRBD1 as a possible D gene (5 bases). V was pared by 4 bases and J by 5 bases, with 18 bases between. Germline loops: CDR1 SGHRS, CDR2 YFSETQ. The CDR3 has 15 residues. The CDR3 coding sequence is TGCGCCAGCAGCGCCTCGGAGGGGAGAACGACTGAAGCTTTCTTT. Residues: CASSASEGRTTEAFF.

V and J are TRBV19 and TRBJ2-3; 7 bases are shared with TRBD1. The CDR3 covers 15 residues. Germline V gene data show CDR1 as LNHDA and CDR2 as SQIVND (reference sequence). The junction had 6 bases not matched to a gene; V was cut back by 6 bases and J by 0 bases. CDR3 loop: CASSPRQGSTDTQYF. The CDR3 DNA sequence: TGTGCCAGTAGCCCTCGACAGGGTAGCACAGATACGCAGTATTTT.

This clone has a handful of counts. CDR3 loop: CASSPPHRQLEAFF. The CDR3 coding sequence is TGTGCCAGCAGCCCCCCCCACCGACAGCTGGAAGCTTTCTTT. This sequence joins TRBV5-4 and TRBJ1-1, with D possibly being TRBD1 (5 bases). The V gene lost 4 bases and the J gene lost 8 bases, with 18 bases spanning the gap. CDR1 is SGHNT, CDR2 YYREEE, per germline (reference sequence). The CDR3 covers 14 residues.

This clone was found once. CDR3 protein: CASSRGQGASTGELFF. The CDR3 DNA reads TGTGCCAGCAGCCGCGGACAGGGGGCCTCCACCGGGGAGCTGTTTTTT. V usage is TRBV5-4 and J usage is TRBJ2-2; 11 nucleotides line up with TRBD1. The CDR3 spans 16 residues. V was pared by 4 bases and J by 4 bases, with 6 bases of the junction left unmatched. Per the germline V gene, CDR1 is SGHNT and CDR2 is YYREEE (reference sequence). Using reference TRBV5-4 and TRBJ2-2 for the parts outside the CDR3, the full variable domain is ETGVTQSPTHLIKTRGQQVTLRCSSQSGHNTVSWYQQALGQGPQFIFQYYREEENGRGNFPPRFSGLQFPNYSSELNVNALELDDSALYLCASSRGQGASTGELFFGEGSRLTVL.

V usage is TRBV4-1 and J usage is TRBJ1-2, with TRBD1 matching over 8 bases. The V gene end was trimmed by 1 base and the J gene end by 5 bases; junction bases not matched to a gene: 15. This CDR3 is built from 18 residues. The germline V gene encodes CDR1 MGHRA and CDR2 YSYEKL. The CDR3 loop reads CASSQVPGVSGGRYGYTF. The CDR3 nucleotides read TGCGCCAGCAGCCAAGTCCCCGGGGTTTCAGGGGGCAGATATGGCTACACCTTC.

V usage is TRBV20-1 and J usage is TRBJ2-5, with no clear D. The germline V gene encodes CDR1 DFQATT and CDR2 SNEGSKA (reference sequence). V shed 3 bases and J shed 4 bases, with 21 bases lying between them. The CDR3 consists of 16 residues. CDR3: CSASFSIQNPGETQYF. Written as DNA, the CDR3 is TGCAGTGCTAGTTTTTCCATCCAGAACCCTGGAGAGACCCAGTACTTC.

This clone has just a few counts. The chain employs TRBV6-5 and TRBJ2-7; D not certain. CDR1 is MNHEY and CDR2 is SVGAGI in the germline V gene. The CDR3 is made up of 14 amino acids. Trimming pared 8 bases from V and 0 bases from J, leaving 14 bases between. In nucleotides, the CDR3 is TGTGCCAGCTTCCGCGCGGAGAGCTCCTACGAGCAGTACTTC. Residues: CASFRAESSYEQYF.

The gene calls are TRBV5-1 and TRBJ2-3, with 10 bases lining up with TRBD1. The CDR3 spans 15 residues. Trimming at V came to 3 bases and at J to 6 bases, leaving 7 bases not matched to a gene. The germline CDR1 and CDR2 sequences are SGHRS and YFSETQ. Written as DNA, the CDR3 is TGCGCCAGCAGCTGGGACAGGGGCCCGAGGGATACGCAGTATTTT. Translation gives CASSWDRGPRDTQYF.

V and J are TRBV27 and TRBJ2-5; tentative D call: TRBD2 (6 bases). The CDR3 extends over 14 amino acids. V lost 8 bases and J lost 5, with 18 bases in between. The germline V gene encodes CDR1 MNHEY and CDR2 SMNVEV (reference sequence). The CDR3 DNA reads as TGTGCCAGCCGATTCGGGGGTCCTCATGAGACCCAGTACTTC. It yields the protein CASRFGGPHETQYF.